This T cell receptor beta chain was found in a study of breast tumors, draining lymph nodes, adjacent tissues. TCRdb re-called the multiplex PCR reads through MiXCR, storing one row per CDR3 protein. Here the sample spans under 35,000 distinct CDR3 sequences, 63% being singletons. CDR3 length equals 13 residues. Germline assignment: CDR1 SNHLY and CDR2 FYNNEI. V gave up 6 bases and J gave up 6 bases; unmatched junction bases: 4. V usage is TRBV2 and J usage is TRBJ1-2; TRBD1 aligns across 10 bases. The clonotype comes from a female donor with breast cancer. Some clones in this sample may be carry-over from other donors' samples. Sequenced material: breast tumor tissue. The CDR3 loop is CASRGQGFDGYTF. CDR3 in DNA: TGTGCCAGCAGGGGACAGGGGTTTGATGGCTACACCTTC.